This entry concerns a single TCR beta chain. As handled by the study authors: For nucleated cells, counts were estimated from reference gene primer amplification. Assay: immunoSEQ multiplex PCR; the TCRdb copy retains only in-frame clones and omits some. V and J calls and clone size are those listed in that table; D and trimming were worked out from the DNA. The sample shows just over 650,000 clones, over 80% of them seen only once. These data come from a study of blood T cell repertoires in COVID-19. Looking at the study overall: Acute-phase and convalescent COVID-19 samples originated in the United States, Italy and Spain.

The CDR3 has 14 amino acids. Trimming left V 1 base short and J 7 bases short, with 12 bases between. The germline gives CDR1 SGHDT, CDR2 YYEEEE. The receptor was derived from a woman between 18 and 30 years old with acute or convalescent COVID-19. Sequenced material: peripheral blood. The chain has TRBV5-6 and TRBJ1-5, with TRBD1 as a possible D gene (5 bases). This CDR3 reads CASSLLGLGQPQHF. CDR3 DNA sequence: TGTGCCAGCAGCTTGCTGGGACTAGGCCAGCCCCAGCATTTT.